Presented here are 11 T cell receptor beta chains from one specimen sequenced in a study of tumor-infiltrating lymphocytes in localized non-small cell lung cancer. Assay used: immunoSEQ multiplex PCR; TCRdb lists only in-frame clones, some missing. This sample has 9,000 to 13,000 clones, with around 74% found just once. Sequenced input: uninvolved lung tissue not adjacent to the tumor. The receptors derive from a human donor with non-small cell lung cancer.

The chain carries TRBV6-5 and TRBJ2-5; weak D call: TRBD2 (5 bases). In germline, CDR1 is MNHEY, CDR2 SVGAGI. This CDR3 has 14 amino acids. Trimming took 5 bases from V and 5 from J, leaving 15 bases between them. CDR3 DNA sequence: TGTGCCAGCAGTCCTGGACTGGGCGGGGAGACCCAGTACTTC. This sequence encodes CASSPGLGGETQYF.

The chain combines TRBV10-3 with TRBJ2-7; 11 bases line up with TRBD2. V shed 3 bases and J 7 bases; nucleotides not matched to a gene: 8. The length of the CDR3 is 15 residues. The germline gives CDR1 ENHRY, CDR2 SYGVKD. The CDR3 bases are TGTGCCATCAGTGACTTACTAGCGGGAGTGAAAGAGCAGTACTTC. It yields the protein CAISDLLAGVKEQYF.

The CDR3 here is CSVGDRDRGTDTQYF. CDR3 nucleotides: TGCAGCGTTGGGGACCGGGACAGGGGCACAGATACGCAGTATTTT. The chain employs TRBV29-1 and TRBJ2-3; TRBD1 matches at 9 bases. The germline V gene encodes CDR1 SQVTM and CDR2 ANQGSEA. The CDR3 has 15 residues. J gave up 1 base and V 4 bases, and 6 bases lay outside the gene matches.

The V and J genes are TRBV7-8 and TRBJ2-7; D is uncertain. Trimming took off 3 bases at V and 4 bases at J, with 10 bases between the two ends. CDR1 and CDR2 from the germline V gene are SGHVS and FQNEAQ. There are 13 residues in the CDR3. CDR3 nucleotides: TGTGCCAGCAGCTTGAGAGAGAGTTACGAGCAGTACTTC. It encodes CASSLRESYEQYF.

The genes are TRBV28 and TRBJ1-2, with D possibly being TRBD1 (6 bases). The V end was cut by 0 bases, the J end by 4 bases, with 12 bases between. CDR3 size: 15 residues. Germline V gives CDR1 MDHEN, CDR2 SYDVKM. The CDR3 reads CASSLWDQGSYGYTF. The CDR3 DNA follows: TGTGCCAGCAGTTTATGGGACCAGGGGAGCTATGGCTACACCTTC.

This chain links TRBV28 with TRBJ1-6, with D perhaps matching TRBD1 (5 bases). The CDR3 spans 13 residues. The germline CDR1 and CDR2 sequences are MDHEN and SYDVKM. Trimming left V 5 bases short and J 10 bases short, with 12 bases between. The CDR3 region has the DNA TGTGCCAGCAGTCGGGACGATCGCTCACCCCTCCACTTT. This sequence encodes CASSRDDRSPLHF.

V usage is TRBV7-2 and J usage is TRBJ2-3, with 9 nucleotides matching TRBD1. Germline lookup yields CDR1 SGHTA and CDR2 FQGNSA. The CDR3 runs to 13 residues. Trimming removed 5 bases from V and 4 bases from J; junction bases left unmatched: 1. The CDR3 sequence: CASSRQGADTQYF. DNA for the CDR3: TGTGCCAGCAGCCGACAGGGGGCAGATACGCAGTATTTT.

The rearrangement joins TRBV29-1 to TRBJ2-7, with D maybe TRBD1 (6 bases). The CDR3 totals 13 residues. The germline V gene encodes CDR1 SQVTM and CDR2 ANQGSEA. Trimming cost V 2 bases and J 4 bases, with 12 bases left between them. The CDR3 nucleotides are TGCAGCGTTGAATCACAGGGAGCTTACGAGCAGTACTTC. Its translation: CSVESQGAYEQYF.

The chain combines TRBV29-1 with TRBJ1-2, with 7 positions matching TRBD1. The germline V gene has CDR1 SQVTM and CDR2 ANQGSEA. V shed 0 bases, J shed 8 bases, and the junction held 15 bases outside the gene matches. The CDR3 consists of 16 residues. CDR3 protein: CSVEDRYRGGATGYTF. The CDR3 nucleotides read TGCAGCGTTGAAGATCGGTACAGGGGTGGGGCTACGGGCTACACCTTC.

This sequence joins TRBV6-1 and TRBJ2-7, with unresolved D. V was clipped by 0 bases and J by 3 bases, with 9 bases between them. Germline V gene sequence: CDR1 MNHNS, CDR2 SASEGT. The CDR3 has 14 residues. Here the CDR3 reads CASSEALGFYEQYF. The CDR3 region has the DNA TGTGCCAGCAGTGAAGCGCTAGGATTCTACGAGCAGTACTTC.

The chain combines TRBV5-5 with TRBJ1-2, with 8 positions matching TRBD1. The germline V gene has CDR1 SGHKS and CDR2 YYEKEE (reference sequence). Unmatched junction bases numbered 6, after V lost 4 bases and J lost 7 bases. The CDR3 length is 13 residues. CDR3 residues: CASSLGQGAGYTF. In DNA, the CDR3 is TGTGCCAGCAGCCTTGGACAGGGTGCTGGCTACACCTTC.